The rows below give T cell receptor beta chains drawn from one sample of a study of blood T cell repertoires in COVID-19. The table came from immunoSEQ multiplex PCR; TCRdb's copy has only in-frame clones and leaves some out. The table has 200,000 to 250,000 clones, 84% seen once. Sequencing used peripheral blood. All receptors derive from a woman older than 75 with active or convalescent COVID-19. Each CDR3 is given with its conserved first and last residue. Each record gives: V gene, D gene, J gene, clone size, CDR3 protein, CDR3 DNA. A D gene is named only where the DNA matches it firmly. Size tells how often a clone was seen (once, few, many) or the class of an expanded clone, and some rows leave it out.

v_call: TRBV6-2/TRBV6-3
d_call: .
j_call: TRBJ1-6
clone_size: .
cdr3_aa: CASSYPGLFSPLHF
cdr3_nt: TGTGCCAGCAGTTACCCAGGGCTATTCTCACCCCTCCACTTT

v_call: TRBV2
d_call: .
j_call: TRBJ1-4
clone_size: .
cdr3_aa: CASSDRGGRPFF
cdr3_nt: TGTGCCAGCAGCGACCGCGGGGGGCGTCCCTTCTTT

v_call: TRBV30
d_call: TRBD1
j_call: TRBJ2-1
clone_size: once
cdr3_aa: CAWNKGGYEQFF
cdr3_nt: TGTGCCTGGAATAAAGGGGGCTATGAGCAGTTCTTC

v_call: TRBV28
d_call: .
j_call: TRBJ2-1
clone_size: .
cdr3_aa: CASGEEDNEQFF
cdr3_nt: TGTGCCAGCGGCGAAGAGGACAATGAGCAGTTCTTC

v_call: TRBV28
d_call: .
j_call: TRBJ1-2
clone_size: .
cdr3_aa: CASRGRIEGYTF
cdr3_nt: TGTGCCAGCAGGGGGAGGATTGAAGGCTACACCTTC

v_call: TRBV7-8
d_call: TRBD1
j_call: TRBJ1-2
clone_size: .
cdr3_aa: CASSMPGGRGYTF
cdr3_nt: TGTGCCAGCAGCATGCCAGGGGGCCGGGGCTACACCTTC

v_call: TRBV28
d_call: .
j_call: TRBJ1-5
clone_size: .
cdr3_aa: CASGVQGYQPQHF
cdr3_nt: TGTGCCAGCGGGGTACAGGGTTATCAGCCCCAGCATTTT

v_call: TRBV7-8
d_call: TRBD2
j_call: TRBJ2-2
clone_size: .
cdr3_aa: CASSLARGAGAGELFF
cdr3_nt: TGTGCCAGCAGCTTAGCGAGAGGGGCGGGGGCCGGGGAGCTGTTTTTT

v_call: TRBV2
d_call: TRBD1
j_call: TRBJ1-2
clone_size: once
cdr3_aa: CASSLTGGFDGYTF
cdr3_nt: TGTGCCAGCAGTCTAACAGGGGGCTTCGATGGCTACACCTTC

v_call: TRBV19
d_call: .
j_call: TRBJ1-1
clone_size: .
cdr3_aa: CASSSRLGGEAFF
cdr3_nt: TGTGCCAGTAGTAGCCGCCTTGGGGGGGAAGCTTTCTTT

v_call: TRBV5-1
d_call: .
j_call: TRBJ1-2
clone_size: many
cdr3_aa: CASSHEGFNYGYTF
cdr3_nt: TGCGCCAGCAGCCACGAGGGTTTTAACTATGGCTACACCTTC

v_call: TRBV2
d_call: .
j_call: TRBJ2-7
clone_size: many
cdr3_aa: CASSPQGGYEQYF
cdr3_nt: TGTGCCAGCAGCCCTCAAGGGGGTTACGAGCAGTACTTC

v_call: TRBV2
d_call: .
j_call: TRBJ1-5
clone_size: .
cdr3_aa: CASKANNQPQHF
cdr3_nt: TGTGCCAGCAAAGCGAACAATCAGCCCCAGCATTTT

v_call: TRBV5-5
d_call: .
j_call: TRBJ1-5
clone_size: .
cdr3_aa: CASSLSDRLHQPQHF
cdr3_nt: TGTGCCAGCAGCTTGTCGGACAGACTGCATCAGCCCCAGCATTTT

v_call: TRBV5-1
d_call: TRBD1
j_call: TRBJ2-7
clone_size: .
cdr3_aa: CASSLAPGQVESEQYF
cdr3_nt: TGCGCCAGCAGCTTGGCCCCGGGACAGGTTGAGAGCGAGCAGTACTTC

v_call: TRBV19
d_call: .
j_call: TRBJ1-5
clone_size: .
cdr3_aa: CASSIKAGDQPQHF
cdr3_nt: TGTGCCAGTAGTATAAAGGCAGGTGATCAGCCCCAGCATTTT

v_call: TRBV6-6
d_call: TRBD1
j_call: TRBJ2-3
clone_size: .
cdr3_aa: CASSLGQAEVTDTQYF
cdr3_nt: TGTGCCAGCAGTTTGGGACAGGCGGAGGTTACAGATACGCAGTATTTT

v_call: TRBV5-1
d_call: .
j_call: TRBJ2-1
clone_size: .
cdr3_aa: CASSRGFSVNYNEQFF
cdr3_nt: TGCGCCAGCAGCCGTGGCTTTAGCGTAAACTACAATGAGCAGTTCTTC

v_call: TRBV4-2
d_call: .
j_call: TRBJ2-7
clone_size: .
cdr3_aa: CASSQALVGRGEQYF
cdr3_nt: TGTGCCAGCAGCCAAGCCCTAGTCGGACGGGGGGAGCAGTACTTC

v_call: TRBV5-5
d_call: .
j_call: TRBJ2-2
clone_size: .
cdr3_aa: CASSLGDLHTGELFF
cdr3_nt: TGTGCCAGCAGCTTAGGGGACTTGCACACCGGGGAGCTGTTTTTT

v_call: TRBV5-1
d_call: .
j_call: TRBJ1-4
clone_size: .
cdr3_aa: CASSLSNIQAGEKLFF
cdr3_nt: TGCGCCAGCAGCCTCTCGAATATACAGGCCGGGGAAAAACTGTTTTTT

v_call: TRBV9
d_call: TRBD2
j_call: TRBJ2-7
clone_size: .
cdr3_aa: CASSARGAGGNEQYF
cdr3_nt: TGTGCCAGCAGCGCCCGGGGAGCGGGGGGCAACGAGCAGTACTTC

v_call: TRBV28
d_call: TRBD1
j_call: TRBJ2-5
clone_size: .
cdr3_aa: CATFHTGQGQETQYF
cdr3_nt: TGTGCCACCTTCCACACGGGACAGGGCCAAGAGACCCAGTACTTC

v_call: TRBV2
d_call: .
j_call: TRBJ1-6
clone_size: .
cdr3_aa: CASSEQGNSPLHF
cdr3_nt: TGTGCCAGCAGTGAACAGGGTAATTCACCCCTCCACTTT

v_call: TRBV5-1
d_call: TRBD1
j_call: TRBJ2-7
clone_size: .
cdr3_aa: CASSLNPGQGGKQYF
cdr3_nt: TGCGCCAGCAGTTTGAATCCGGGACAGGGGGGTAAGCAGTACTTC

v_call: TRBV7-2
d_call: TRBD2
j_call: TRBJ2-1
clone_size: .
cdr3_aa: CASSSRASGGLDEQFF
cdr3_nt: TGTGCCAGCAGCTCTAGGGCTAGCGGGGGGCTAGATGAGCAGTTCTTC

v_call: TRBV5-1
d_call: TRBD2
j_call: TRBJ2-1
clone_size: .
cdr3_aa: CASSSGTSGANEQFF
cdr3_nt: TGCGCCAGCAGCTCCGGGACTAGCGGAGCAAATGAGCAGTTCTTC

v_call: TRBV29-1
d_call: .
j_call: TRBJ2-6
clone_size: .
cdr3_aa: CSVDTGSSGANVLTF
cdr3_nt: TGCAGCGTTGATACGGGTAGCTCTGGGGCCAACGTCCTGACTTTC

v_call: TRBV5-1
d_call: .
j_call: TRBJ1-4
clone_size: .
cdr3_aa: CASSLVGLSNEKLFF
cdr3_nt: TGCGCCAGCAGCTTGGTGGGACTCTCTAATGAAAAACTGTTTTTT

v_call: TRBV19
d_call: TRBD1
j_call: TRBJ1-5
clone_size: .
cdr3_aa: CATTRTGAGNQPQHF
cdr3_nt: TGTGCCACAACCCGGACAGGGGCTGGCAATCAGCCCCAGCATTTT

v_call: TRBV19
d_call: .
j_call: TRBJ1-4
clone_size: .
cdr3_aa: CASSKDGRATNEKLFF
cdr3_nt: TGTGCCAGTAGTAAGGATGGGCGAGCTACTAATGAAAAACTGTTTTTT

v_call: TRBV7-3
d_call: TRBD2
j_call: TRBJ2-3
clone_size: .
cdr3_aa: CASSPGLPRGVSDTQYF
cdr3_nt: TGTGCCAGCAGCCCGGGACTTCCGCGGGGGGTATCAGATACGCAGTATTTT

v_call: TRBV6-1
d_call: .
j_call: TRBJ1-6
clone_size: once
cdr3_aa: CASSGPRRGGNSYNSPLHF
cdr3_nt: TGTGCCAGCAGTGGCCCCCGGCGGGGCGGAAACTCCTATAATTCACCCCTCCACTTT